The clone carrying this T cell receptor beta chain was picked up many times. Its antigen remains unidentified. This entry comes from a study of early T cells in non-severe SARS-CoV-2 infection. Overall study: Bulk RNA from unsorted whole blood was sequenced; chains were unpaired. Study results and limitations: Matching results from VDJdb favored anti-spike CD8 responses, leaving private and CD4 specificities undetected.

The TCR library protocol was used to attach unique molecular identifiers. These identifiers were attached to individual cDNA molecules. TCRdb fed the 5' RACE reads into MiXCR, producing one record per CDR3 protein. The data contain about 22,000 distinct CDR3 sequences, 3% to 4% of them singletons. The ends lost 6 bases at V and 7 bases at J; junction bases unmatched: 4. The length of the CDR3 is 12 residues. V usage is TRBV12-3 or TRBV12-4 and J usage is TRBJ2-3; 7 nucleotides agree with TRBD1. This TCR derives from an adult who was a healthcare worker with PCR-confirmed SARS-CoV-2 infection or an uninfected control (not recorded which). The sequencing sample was made of whole blood. The CDR3 region has the DNA TGTGCCAGCAGCGCGACAGGGAATACGCAGTATTTT. Translating gives CASSATGNTQYF.